These T cell receptor beta chains were read from a single sample in a study of regulatory T cells in long-lasting Graves disease. TCRdb reprocessed the multiplex PCR reads with MiXCR, giving one entry per CDR3 protein. The table shows 350,000 to 450,000 distinct CDR3 sequences, with 21% occurring only once. Sequences were derived from peripheral blood mononuclear cells (PBMCs), sampled when the disease was refractory, from a patient treated with antithyroid drugs. The receptors were sampled from a female donor with Graves disease. Both conserved end residues are part of each CDR3. Each record gives: J gene, V gene, CDR3 protein.

TRBJ2-5	TRBV12-3/TRBV12-4	CASSFPPGQSQETQYF
TRBJ2-6	TRBV10-2	CASSDFTSGANVLTF
TRBJ2-3	TRBV2	CASSGAVYTDTQYF
TRBJ2-7	TRBV15	CATSRNRDGTTYEQYF
TRBJ2-7	TRBV6-9	CASSYSKQGVYEQYF
TRBJ2-2	TRBV27	CASSLTSGYTGELFF
TRBJ2-7	TRBV4-1	CASSQEMGYEQYF
TRBJ2-1	TRBV6-9	CASSYASSGKPLRF
TRBJ2-7	TRBV2	CASSLLGGRLYEQYF
TRBJ2-2	TRBV5-4	CASSRPGTTNTGELFF
TRBJ2-7	TRBV20-1	CSAPDRQLYEQYF
TRBJ2-3	TRBV27	CASSFPSTGGKTDTQYF
TRBJ2-6	TRBV2	CASRREAGANVLTF